These 6 T cell receptor beta chains came from one sample sequenced in a study of T cells in Graves' hyperthyroidism and ophthalmopathy. TCR beta CDR3 regions were amplified from RNA. A first-round RT-PCR of the TCR CDR3 used the HTBI primer set. Via MiXCR, TCRdb re-called the multiplex PCR reads, giving one row per CDR3 protein. Among about 380,000 distinct CDR3 sequences listed, less than 15% were seen once. Specimen: blood. These receptors were obtained from a man aged 25 to 40 with Graves' hyperthyroidism that later progressed to Graves' ophthalmopathy.

This clonotype was counted many times. This chain joins TRBV19 and TRBJ2-7; 9 nucleotides match TRBD1. With 7 bases clipped from V and 6 bases from J, the junction kept 10 bases outside the gene matches. This CDR3 has 14 amino acids. The germline V gene encodes CDR1 LNHDA and CDR2 SQIVND (reference sequence). CDR3 in DNA: TGTGCCAGTAACCGGGACAGGGACAGTTTCGAGCAGTACTTC. Amino acids: CASNRDRDSFEQYF. Full variable domain (outside the CDR3, taken from reference TRBV19 and TRBJ2-7): DGGITQSPKYLFRKEGQNVTLSCEQNLNHDAMYWYRQDPGQGLRLIYYSQIVNDFQKGDIAEGYSVSREKKESFPLTVTSAQKNPTAFYLCASNRDRDSFEQYFGPGTRLTVT.

This clonotype occurred a few times. The chain combines TRBV9 with TRBJ2-1, with no clear D. CDR1 is SGDLS, CDR2 YYNGEE, per germline. There are 13 residues in the CDR3. The V end was cut by 0 bases, the J end by 12 bases, with 13 bases between. The CDR3 DNA reads as TGTGCCAGCAGCGTAGAGGTGGGCTTGAGGCAGTTCTTC. This gives the protein CASSVEVGLRQFF.

This clonotype was seen repeatedly, ten times or more. The V and J genes are TRBV2 and TRBJ1-5; D is perhaps TRBD1 (5 bases). Germline lookup yields CDR1 SNHLY and CDR2 FYNNEI. Trimming shortened V by 7 bases and J by 3 bases, and 22 bases separated the two germline ends. The CDR3 totals 17 residues. CDR3: CASTGDHGGSVNQPQHF. CDR3 DNA: TGTGCCAGCACGGGGGATCATGGAGGGAGTGTCAATCAGCCCCAGCATTTT.

Concerning this clonotype: A much bigger clone sits one base away, suggesting this may be a read error. The genes are TRBV12-3 or TRBV12-4 and TRBJ1-1, with D unresolved. This CDR3 is 13 amino acids long. CDR3 amino acids: CAGSDFLTSEAFF. Written as DNA, the CDR3 is TGTGCCGGCAGTGATTTCCTAACGTCTGAAGCTTTCTTT.

The sample holds many counts of this clonotype. The V and J genes are TRBV7-9 and TRBJ2-5, with TRBD2 identical over 9 bases. Germline V gene lookup returns CDR1 SEHNR and CDR2 FQNEAQ (reference sequence). The CDR3 extends over 15 amino acids. V trimming: 1 base; J trimming: 4 bases; junction bases outside the gene matches: 4. CDR3: CASSLVVSGGETQYF. The CDR3 coding sequence is TGTGCCAGCAGCTTAGTGGTTAGCGGGGGAGAGACCCAGTACTTC.

This clonotype was seen many times. The chain recombines TRBV12-3 or TRBV12-4 with TRBJ2-1; D unresolved. The CDR3 is 15 amino acids. Trimming removed 3 bases at V and 4 bases at J, with 13 bases between. Written as DNA, the CDR3 is TGTGCCAGCAGTTTTGTAGTAGGGAAGTACAATGAGCAGTTCTTC. As protein: CASSFVVGKYNEQFF.